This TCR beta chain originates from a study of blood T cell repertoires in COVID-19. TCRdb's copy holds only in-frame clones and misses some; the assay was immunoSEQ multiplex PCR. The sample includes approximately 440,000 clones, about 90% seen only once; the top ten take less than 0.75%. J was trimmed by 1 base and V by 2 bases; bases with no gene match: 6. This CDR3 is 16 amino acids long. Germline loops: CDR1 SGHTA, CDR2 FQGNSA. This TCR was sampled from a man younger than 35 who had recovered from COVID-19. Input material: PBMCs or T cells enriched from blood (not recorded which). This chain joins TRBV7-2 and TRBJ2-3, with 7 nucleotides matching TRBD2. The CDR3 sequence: CASSLNPAGGTDTQYF. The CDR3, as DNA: TGTGCCAGCAGCTTAAATCCGGCGGGGGGCACAGATACGCAGTATTTT. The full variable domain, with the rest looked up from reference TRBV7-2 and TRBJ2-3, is GAGVSQSPSNKVTEKGKDVELRCDPISGHTALYWYRQSLGQGLEFLIYFQGNSAPDKSGLPSDRFSAERTGGSVSTLTIQRTQQEDSAVYLCASSLNPAGGTDTQYFGPGTRLTVL.